Detailed here is one T cell receptor beta chain. Its antigen remains unknown. The sample comes from a study of shared clonotypes between healthy human individuals. Study conclusions and caveats: Estimated richness was generally greater in naive than memory subsets.

CDR1 is MDHEN and CDR2 is SYDVKM in the germline V gene. The CDR3 is 21 amino acids. The V segment lost 2 bases and the J segment 0 bases; nucleotides outside the gene matches: 14. Genomic DNA of each subset was evenly split across several immunoSEQ plates. Sequencing used immunoSEQ multiplex PCR; TCRdb keeps in-frame clones, though not all of them. Counted here are 2 million to 2.5 million clones, around 92% occurring once; the ten biggest clones make up about 0.41%. Sequenced sample: naive CD4+ T cells from PBMCs. Subset meaning: CD45RA+ positively selected. The chain carries TRBV28 and TRBJ2-3; 13 bases align to TRBD2. This sequence originates from a man aged 18 to 30 in good health. Some clones in this sample may be carry-over from other donors' samples. Written as DNA, the CDR3 is TGTGCCAGCAGTTTAATAGACAGCCGGGGACTAGCGGGATGGAGCACAGATACGCAGTATTTT. It yields the protein CASSLIDSRGLAGWSTDTQYF.